The 6 T cell receptor beta chains given below trace back to one sample, sequenced in a study of T cell changes during pregnancy in multiple sclerosis. Only in-frame clones appear in the TCRdb table, and some are missing; sequencing was by immunoSEQ multiplex PCR. The sample lists more than 35,000 clones; roughly nine tenths were seen once. This specimen consisted of CD4+ T cells from peripheral blood mononuclear cells, obtained in the first trimester of pregnancy. The receptors were sampled from a female donor in good health, enrolled as a control in a pregnancy study.

The chain combines TRBV25-1 with TRBJ2-5; D unresolved. V was pared by 6 bases and J by 1 base, with 15 bases between. The germline gives CDR1 MGHDK, CDR2 SYGVNS. The CDR3 spans 15 residues. The CDR3 nucleotides are TGTGCCAGCAGCTCTCTACAGACCAGCCAAGAGACCCAGTACTTC. Protein: CASSSLQTSQETQYF.

The rearrangement joins TRBV5-5 to TRBJ2-2, with a weak D call TRBD1 (6 bases). This CDR3 spans 15 amino acids. Germline CDR1 and CDR2: SGHKS and YYEKEE (reference sequence). The V end lost 5 bases, the J end lost 1 base, and 12 bases lay between the germline ends. The CDR3 spells CASRWGRVNTGELFF. In nucleotides, the CDR3 is TGTGCCAGCAGGTGGGGGCGGGTGAACACCGGGGAGCTGTTTTTT.

The rearrangement uses TRBV11-3 and TRBJ2-7; 10 bases agree with TRBD1. Germline lookup yields CDR1 SGHNT and CDR2 YENEEA. V was clipped by 5 bases and J by 4 bases; unmatched bases: 8. The CDR3 has 15 amino acids. The CDR3 DNA reads as TGTGCCAGCAGCCCCCGGGACAGGGGATTATACGAGCAGTACTTC. Translated: CASSPRDRGLYEQYF.

The chain employs TRBV7-2 and TRBJ1-1, with 7 bases lining up with TRBD1. The CDR3 spans 17 residues. V lost 5 bases and J lost 0; bases outside the gene matches: 12. CDR1 and CDR2 from the germline V gene are SGHTA and FQGNSA. The CDR3 DNA reads TGTGCCAGCAGCCCTCGACAGGGACGGATTCTGAACACTGAAGCTTTCTTT. Protein sequence: CASSPRQGRILNTEAFF.

V gene TRBV27 combines with J gene TRBJ2-3; D not resolved. Germline loops: CDR1 MNHEY, CDR2 SMNVEV (reference sequence). The CDR3 is 13 amino acids. Trimming cost V 0 bases and J 5 bases, with 6 bases left between them. The CDR3 sequence: CASSLSAVDTQYF. The CDR3, as DNA: TGTGCCAGCAGTTTATCCGCGGTAGATACGCAGTATTTT.

CDR3 region: CASSVLAGGSDHNEQFF. CDR3 in DNA: TGTGCCAGCAGCGTGCTAGCGGGGGGCTCGGACCACAATGAGCAGTTCTTC. V usage is TRBV4-2 and J usage is TRBJ2-1, with 11 bases matching TRBD2. Germline CDR1 and CDR2: LGHNA and YNFKEQ. J lost 5 bases, V lost 5 bases, and 11 bases had no gene match. This CDR3 has 17 amino acids.